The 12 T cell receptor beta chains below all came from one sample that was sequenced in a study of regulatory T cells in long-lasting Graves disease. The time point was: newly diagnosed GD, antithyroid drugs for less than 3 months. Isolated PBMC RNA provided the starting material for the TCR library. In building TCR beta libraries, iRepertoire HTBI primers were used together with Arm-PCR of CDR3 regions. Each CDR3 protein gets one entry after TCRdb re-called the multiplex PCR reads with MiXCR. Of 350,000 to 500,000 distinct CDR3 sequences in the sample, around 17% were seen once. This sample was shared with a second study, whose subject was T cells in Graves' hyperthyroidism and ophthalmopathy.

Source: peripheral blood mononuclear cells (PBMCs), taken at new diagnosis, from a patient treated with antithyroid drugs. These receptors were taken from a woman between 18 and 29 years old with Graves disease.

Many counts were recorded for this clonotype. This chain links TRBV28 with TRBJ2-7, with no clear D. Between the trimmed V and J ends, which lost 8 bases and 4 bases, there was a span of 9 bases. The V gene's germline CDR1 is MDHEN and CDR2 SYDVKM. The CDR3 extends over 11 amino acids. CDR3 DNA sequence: TGTGCCAGCCGCTCGTTATACGAGCAGTACTTC. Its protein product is CASRSLYEQYF.

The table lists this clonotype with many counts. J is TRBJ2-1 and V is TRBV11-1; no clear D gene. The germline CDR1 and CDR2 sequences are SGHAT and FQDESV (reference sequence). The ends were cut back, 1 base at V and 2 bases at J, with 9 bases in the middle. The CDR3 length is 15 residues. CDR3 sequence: CASSLGGPTYNEQFF. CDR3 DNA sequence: TGTGCCAGCAGCTTAGGGGGTCCTACCTACAATGAGCAGTTCTTC.

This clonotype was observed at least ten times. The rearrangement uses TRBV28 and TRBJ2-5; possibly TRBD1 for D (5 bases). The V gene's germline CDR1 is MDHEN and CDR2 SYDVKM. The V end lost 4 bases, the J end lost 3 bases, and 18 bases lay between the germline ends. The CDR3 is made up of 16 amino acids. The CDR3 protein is CASSSLFWTHKETQYF. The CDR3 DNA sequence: TGTGCCAGCAGTTCGCTATTTTGGACACACAAAGAGACCCAGTACTTC.

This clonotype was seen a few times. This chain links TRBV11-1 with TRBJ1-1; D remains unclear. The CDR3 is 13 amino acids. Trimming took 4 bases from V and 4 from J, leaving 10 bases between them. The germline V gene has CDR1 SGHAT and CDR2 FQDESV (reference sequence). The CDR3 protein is CASSSVGSTEAFF. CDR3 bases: TGTGCCAGCAGCTCTGTCGGGAGCACTGAAGCTTTCTTT.

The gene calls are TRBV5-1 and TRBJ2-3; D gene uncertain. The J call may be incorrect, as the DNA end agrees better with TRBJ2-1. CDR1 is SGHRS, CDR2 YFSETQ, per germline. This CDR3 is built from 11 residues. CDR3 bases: TGCGCCAGCAGCTTTCTGGATAAGCAGTTCTTC. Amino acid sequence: CASSFLDKQFF.

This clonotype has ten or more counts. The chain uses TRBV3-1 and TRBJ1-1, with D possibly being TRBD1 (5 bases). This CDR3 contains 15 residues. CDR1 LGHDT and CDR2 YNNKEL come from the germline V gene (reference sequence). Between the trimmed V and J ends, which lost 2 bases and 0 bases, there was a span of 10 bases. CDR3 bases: TGTGCCAGCAGCCAACAGGACATCCTGAACACTGAAGCTTTCTTT. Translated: CASSQQDILNTEAFF. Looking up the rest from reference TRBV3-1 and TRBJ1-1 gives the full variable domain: DTAVSQTPKYLVTQMGNDKSIKCEQNLGHDTMYWYKQDSKKFLKIMFSYNNKELIINETVPNRFSPKSPDKAHLNLHINSLELGDSAVYFCASSQQDILNTEAFFGQGTRLTVV.

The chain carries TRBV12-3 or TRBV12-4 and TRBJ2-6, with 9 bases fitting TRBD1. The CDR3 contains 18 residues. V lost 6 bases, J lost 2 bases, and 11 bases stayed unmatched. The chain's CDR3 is CASRQGAPWITGANVLTF. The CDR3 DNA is TGTGCCAGCAGACAGGGGGCCCCATGGATCACTGGGGCCAACGTCCTGACTTTC.

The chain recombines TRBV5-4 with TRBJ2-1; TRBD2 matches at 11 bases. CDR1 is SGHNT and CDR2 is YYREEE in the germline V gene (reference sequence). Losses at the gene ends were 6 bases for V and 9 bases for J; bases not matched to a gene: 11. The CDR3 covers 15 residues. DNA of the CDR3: TGTGCCAGCACGCAGCTAGCGGGAGGCGGTGGTGAGCAGTTCTTC. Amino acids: CASTQLAGGGGEQFF. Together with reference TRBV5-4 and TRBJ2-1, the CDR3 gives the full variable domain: ETGVTQSPTHLIKTRGQQVTLRCSSQSGHNTVSWYQQALGQGPQFIFQYYREEENGRGNFPPRFSGLQFPNYSSELNVNALELDDSALYLCASTQLAGGGGEQFFGPGTRLTVL.

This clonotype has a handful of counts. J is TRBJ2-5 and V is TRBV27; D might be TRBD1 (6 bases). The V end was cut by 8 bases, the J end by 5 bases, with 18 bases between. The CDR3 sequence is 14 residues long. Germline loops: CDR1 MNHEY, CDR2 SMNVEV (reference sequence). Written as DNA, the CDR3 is TGTGCCAGCCGAATCCGAGGGACATTCGAGACCCAGTACTTC. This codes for CASRIRGTFETQYF.

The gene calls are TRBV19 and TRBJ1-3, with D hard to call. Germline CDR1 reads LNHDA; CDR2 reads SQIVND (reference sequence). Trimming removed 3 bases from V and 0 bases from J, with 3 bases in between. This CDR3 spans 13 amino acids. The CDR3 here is CASSMFSGNTIYF. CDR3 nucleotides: TGTGCCAGTAGTATGTTCTCTGGAAACACCATATATTTT.

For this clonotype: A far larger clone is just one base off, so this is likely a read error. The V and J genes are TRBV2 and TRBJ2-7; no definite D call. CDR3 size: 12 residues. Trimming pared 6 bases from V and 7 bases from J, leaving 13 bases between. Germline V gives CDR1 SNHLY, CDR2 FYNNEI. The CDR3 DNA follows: TGTGCCAGCAGCCAAGTATGGAATGAGCAGTACTTC. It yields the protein CASSQVWNEQYF.

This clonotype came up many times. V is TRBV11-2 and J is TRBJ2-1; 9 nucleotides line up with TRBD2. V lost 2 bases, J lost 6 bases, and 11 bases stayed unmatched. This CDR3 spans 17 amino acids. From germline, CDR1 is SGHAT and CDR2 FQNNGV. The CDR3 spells CASSLLGGRATFNEQFF. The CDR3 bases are TGTGCCAGCAGCTTACTTGGCGGGAGGGCTACCTTCAATGAGCAGTTCTTC.